This is a list of T cell receptor beta chains from one sample in a study of cytomegalovirus exposure and HLA in healthy donors. This table comes from immunoSEQ multiplex PCR, and its TCRdb copy is limited to in-frame clones, with some not included. This sample has 130,000 or so clones; over 50% occur once, and the top ten carry around 8.8%. Sequenced: PBMCs. The receptors shown here come from a middle-aged woman in good health and CMV-seropositive. CDR3s include the opening cysteine and the closing phenylalanine or tryptophan. The order of the fields is V gene, D gene, J gene, CDR3 protein. A D gene is named only where the DNA matches it firmly.

>TRBV5-1|TRBD2|TRBJ2-1
CASRLAGDDEQFF
>TRBV6-5|NA|TRBJ1-1
CASSYSPAGMNTEAFF
>TRBV2|NA|TRBJ2-1
CASSPGLFSPNEQFF
>TRBV19|NA|TRBJ2-5
CASRDGGKETQYF
>TRBV19|TRBD2|TRBJ2-1
CASSRREGFEQFF
>TRBV10-1|NA|TRBJ2-7
CASSGSGPSYEQYF
>TRBV7-2|NA|TRBJ1-5
CASSRYRGQPQHF
>TRBV19|NA|TRBJ1-5
CASSWGSLQPQHF
>TRBV19|NA|TRBJ2-2
CASSPPFYTGELFF
>TRBV9|TRBD2|TRBJ2-3
CASSVGGSGASTDTQYF
>TRBV18|NA|TRBJ2-6
CASSPLSSSGANVLTF
>TRBV15|NA|TRBJ1-1
CATSRKKTGVMNTEAFF
>TRBV7-2|TRBD1|TRBJ2-3
CASSSFFSTGAPDTQYF
>TRBV11-3|NA|TRBJ1-6
CASSSLHDSPLHF
>TRBV5-6|TRBD1|TRBJ1-5
CASSTYLRGSNQPQHF
>TRBV28|TRBD1|TRBJ2-7
CASSLRGTGTYEQYF
>TRBV29-1|NA|TRBJ2-3
CSVEGYEDTQYF
>TRBV2|TRBD2|TRBJ2-1
CASSGGRDEQFF
>TRBV19|TRBD2|TRBJ2-1
CASSRTSYDSEQFF
>TRBV5-1|TRBD1|TRBJ2-5
CASSRQGDETQYF
>TRBV10-1|NA|TRBJ2-1
CASRENNEAYNEQFF
>TRBV11-3|TRBD1|TRBJ1-5
CASSSGTGNQPQHF
>TRBV9|NA|TRBJ2-5
CASSVATGGTQETQYF
>TRBV19|TRBD2|TRBJ2-5
CASSPTSGPQETQYF
>TRBV18|NA|TRBJ1-2
CASSPPQGGIYGYTF
>TRBV11-3|NA|TRBJ2-2
CASSLGVGELFF
>TRBV9|NA|TRBJ2-7
CASSVEGGLKQYF
>TRBV9|NA|TRBJ2-2
CASSVGARDGTGELFF
>TRBV10-3|NA|TRBJ1-1
CAISESQGSMNTEAFF
>TRBV11-3|NA|TRBJ2-7
CASSRGHDSYEQYF
>TRBV2|NA|TRBJ1-1
CASRGGVLEAFF